The 27 T cell receptor beta chains given below trace back to one sample, sequenced in a study of blood T cell repertoires in COVID-19 (dated by TCRdb to 2020 to 2021). The method was the immunoSEQ multiplex PCR assay. Sourced from immuneACCESS, this table was stored by TCRdb with only in-frame sequences that have V and J called. A share of the clones is absent; for the studies checked, an unresolved V gene accounts for under half, and the remainder has no known explanation. The sample table records about 160,000 clones; approximately 90% of these occur just once. Over 9% of the sample is held by the ten biggest clonotypes. Specimen: peripheral blood. These receptors all stem from a woman between 65 and 79 years old with COVID-19, enrolled during active disease.

The rearrangement uses TRBV19 and TRBJ2-2, with D perhaps matching TRBD2 (6 bases). The CDR3 extends over 16 amino acids. Trimming left V 3 bases short and J 5 bases short, with 16 bases between. Germline V CDR1 and CDR2: LNHDA, SQIVND (reference sequence). DNA for the CDR3: TGTGCCAGTAGTATCAATCCCGGGAGCCGGACCGGGGAGCTGTTTTTT. This translates into CASSINPGSRTGELFF.

The chain joins TRBV13 to TRBJ1-1, with D maybe TRBD1 (5 bases). Germline loops: CDR1 PRHDT, CDR2 FYEKMQ (reference sequence). This CDR3 is 14 amino acids long. Deletions cut 3 bases from V and 1 base from J, with 9 bases between. CDR3 DNA sequence: TGTGCCAGCAGCTTCTTGGGGCAGAACACTGAAGCTTTCTTT. Translation gives CASSFLGQNTEAFF.

The chain uses TRBV3-1 (or the pseudogene TRBV3-2) and TRBJ1-1, with a tentative D call TRBD1 (5 bases). Trimming pared 3 bases from V and 8 bases from J, leaving 19 bases between. CDR3 length: 15 amino acids. Germline loops: CDR1 LGHDT, CDR2 YNNKEL (reference sequence). The CDR3: CASSQEYSGDEEAFF. For the CDR3, the DNA is TGTGCCAGCAGCCAGGAGTACAGCGGGGACGAAGAAGCTTTCTTT.

This chain links TRBV6-5 with TRBJ2-6, with 8 bases identical to TRBD1. The CDR3 runs to 15 residues. CDR1 is MNHEY, CDR2 SVGAGI, per germline. The V and J ends lost 6 bases and 1 base, in that order; junction bases with no gene match: 2. DNA for the CDR3: TGTGCCAGCAGCAGGACAGGGTCTGGGGCCAACGTCCTGACTTTC. This codes for CASSRTGSGANVLTF.

V usage is TRBV4-1 and J usage is TRBJ1-5; D is ambiguous. In germline, CDR1 is MGHRA, CDR2 YSYEKL. CDR3 length: 17 residues. Trimming shortened V by 1 base and J by 5 bases, and 18 bases separated the two germline ends. CDR3 region: CASSQGAGSRFDQPQHF. The DNA for the CDR3 is TGCGCCAGCAGCCAAGGCGCAGGCAGTCGCTTTGATCAGCCCCAGCATTTT.

The V call is TRBV15, the J call TRBJ2-3, with D unclear. CDR1 and CDR2 (germline): LNHNV, YYDKDF (reference sequence). The CDR3 extends over 16 amino acids. V was cut by 3 bases and J by 3 bases, with 16 bases left in between. CDR3 residues: CATSSALAGFTDTQYF. In DNA, the CDR3 is TGTGCCACCAGCAGTGCATTAGCTGGGTTTACAGATACGCAGTATTTT.

This clone has just one count. The J gene is TRBJ1-3, the V gene TRBV4-1, with TRBD1 identical over 9 bases. CDR1 MGHRA and CDR2 YSYEKL come from the germline V gene. The CDR3 has 17 amino acids. V was pared by 4 bases and J by 0 bases, with 7 bases of the junction left unmatched. The CDR3 region is CASSRRGTGISGNTIYF. The CDR3 nucleotides read TGCGCCAGCAGCCGTCGGGGGACAGGGATCTCTGGAAACACCATATATTTT.

A few counts support this clone. This chain connects TRBV5-1 to TRBJ1-4; possibly TRBD1 for D (6 bases). This CDR3 has 15 residues. The germline V gene has CDR1 SGHRS and CDR2 YFSETQ. The ends were cut back, 2 bases at V and 2 bases at J, with 10 bases in the middle. CDR3 residues: CASSFDRRTNEKLFF. In DNA, the CDR3 is TGCGCCAGCAGCTTCGACAGGAGGACTAATGAAAAACTGTTTTTT.

The genes are TRBV11-2 and TRBJ2-4; perhaps TRBD1 as D (7 bases). The length of the CDR3 is 15 residues. The germline V gene has CDR1 SGHAT and CDR2 FQNNGV. V lost 5 bases to trimming and J lost 3 bases, with 14 bases between them. In DNA form, the CDR3 reads TGTGCCAGCAGCCTAACTCAGGGGGGCAAAAACATTCAGTACTTC. This encodes CASSLTQGGKNIQYF.

The chain is built from TRBV6-1 and TRBJ2-3; D perhaps matches TRBD1 (6 bases). Trimming removed 3 bases from V and 2 bases from J, with 9 bases in between. The CDR3 is made up of 14 amino acids. Germline loops: CDR1 MNHNS, CDR2 SASEGT. CDR3 bases: TGTGCCAGCAGTGAGAGGACAGCCACAGATACGCAGTATTTT. It yields the protein CASSERTATDTQYF.

In DNA form, the CDR3 reads TGTGCCAGCAGTCCGCCTAGCAGCGTGAATGAGCAGTTCTTC. Translation: CASSPPSSVNEQFF. The V call is TRBV28, the J call TRBJ2-1; D possibly corresponds to TRBD2 (5 bases). V shed 5 bases and J shed 7 bases, with 15 bases lying between them. Germline values: CDR1 MDHEN, CDR2 SYDVKM. This CDR3 is built from 14 residues.

For the CDR3, the DNA is TGTGCCAGCAGCCCGCCCCCCCGTCTAGCGGGGGCTTACGAGCAGTACTTC. This translates into CASSPPPRLAGAYEQYF. The chain employs TRBV27 and TRBJ2-7; the match to TRBD2 covers 10 bases. V lost 6 bases to trimming and J lost 4 bases; unmatched junction nucleotides: 15. The germline V gene encodes CDR1 MNHEY and CDR2 SMNVEV (reference sequence). The CDR3 is 17 residues long.

V and J are TRBV5-1 and TRBJ2-3; 7 bases map to TRBD2. Germline CDR1 SGHRS, CDR2 YFSETQ. The CDR3 runs to 14 residues. Unmatched junction bases numbered 5, after V lost 7 bases and J lost 0 bases. The CDR3 sequence is CASGDGGSTDTQYF. The CDR3 DNA sequence: TGCGCCAGCGGAGACGGGGGGAGCACAGATACGCAGTATTTT. The variable domain in full, completed from reference TRBV5-1 and TRBJ2-3, reads KAGVTQTPRYLIKTRGQQVTLSCSPISGHRSVSWYQQTPGQGLQFLFEYFSETQRNKGNFPGRFSGRQFSNSRSEMNVSTLELGDSALYLCASGDGGSTDTQYFGPGTRLTVL.

The V call is TRBV6-6, the J call TRBJ2-5; D ambiguous. Germline CDR1 and CDR2: MNHNY and SVGAGI (reference sequence). The CDR3 sequence is 14 residues long. Trimming took 1 base from V and 2 from J, leaving 8 bases between them. The CDR3 bases are TGTGCCAGCAGTTACTTTTCTTCGCAAGAGACCCAGTACTTC. Translated, it gives CASSYFSSQETQYF.

The genes are TRBV5-8 and TRBJ1-1, with D hard to call. CDR1 and CDR2 (germline): SGHTS, YDEGEE. The CDR3 extends over 16 amino acids. V lost 0 bases and J 0 bases, leaving 12 bases between the germline ends. DNA of the CDR3: TGTGCCAGCAGCTTGGATGTGGTGGGAGTGAACACTGAAGCTTTCTTT. Translating it yields CASSLDVVGVNTEAFF.

This clone was counted once. For the CDR3, the DNA is TGTGCCAGCAGCCCGGCCCAAAGACAGGGTGAGAAACTGTTTTTT. This gives the protein CASSPAQRQGEKLFF. This chain connects TRBV3-1 (or the pseudogene TRBV3-2) to TRBJ1-4; 7 nucleotides align to TRBD1. Germline V CDR1 and CDR2: LGHDT, YNNKEL (reference sequence). The CDR3 contains 15 residues. Trimming at V came to 4 bases and at J to 11 bases, leaving 13 bases not matched to a gene.

This rearrangement joins TRBV18 to TRBJ1-2; 7 bases are a match to TRBD1. With V trimmed by 3 bases and J by 0 bases, 4 bases remained unmatched. CDR1 KGHSH and CDR2 LQKENI come from the germline V gene. This CDR3 has 15 amino acids. The DNA for the CDR3 is TGTGCCAGCTCACCCCAGGGGGATACTAACTATGGCTACACCTTC. Protein sequence: CASSPQGDTNYGYTF.

This rearrangement joins TRBV30 to TRBJ1-1; D call uncertain. This CDR3 has 11 residues. V was trimmed by 2 bases and J by 6 bases, leaving 7 bases between them. Germline CDR1 is GTSNPN and CDR2 is SVGIG (reference sequence). The CDR3 bases are TGTGCCTGGAGTAAACTTTCTGAAGCTTTCTTT. It specifies CAWSKLSEAFF.

The CDR3 DNA sequence: TGCGCCAGCAGAGAAGACAGTGGGACTGAAGCTTTCTTT. Residues: CASREDSGTEAFF. The J gene is TRBJ1-1, the V gene TRBV5-1; weak D call: TRBD1 (5 bases). The CDR3 runs to 13 residues. Looked up from germline, CDR1 is SGHRS and CDR2 is YFSETQ. V was cut by 5 bases and J by 5 bases, with 13 bases left in between.

The rearrangement uses TRBV5-1 and TRBJ2-5, with 10 positions matching TRBD2. Germline-derived CDR1 and CDR2 are SGHRS and YFSETQ. With V trimmed by 6 bases and J by 2 bases, 7 bases remained unmatched. The length of the CDR3 is 15 residues. Here the CDR3 DNA reads TGCGCCAGCACCACAGGGACTAGCGAACAAGAGACCCAGTACTTC. This codes for CASTTGTSEQETQYF.

The chain links TRBV9 to TRBJ1-5; TRBD1 might be the D (5 bases). V gave up 3 bases and J gave up 7 bases, with 17 bases separating them. From germline, CDR1 is SGDLS and CDR2 YYNGEE. This CDR3 comprises 15 residues. CDR3 sequence reads: CASSARTGQGQPQHF. The CDR3 region has the DNA TGTGCCAGCAGCGCCCGGACCGGACAAGGACAGCCCCAGCATTTT.

This chain joins TRBV9 and TRBJ2-7; weak D call: TRBD2 (6 bases). CDR1 is SGDLS, CDR2 YYNGEE, per germline. Trimming took off 5 bases at V and 4 bases at J, with 16 bases between the two ends. This CDR3 comprises 14 residues. CDR3 region: CASSPGGTWYEQYF. The CDR3 DNA follows: TGTGCCAGCAGTCCCGGAGGGACTTGGTACGAGCAGTACTTC.

The chain couples TRBV27 to TRBJ2-1; tentative D call: TRBD2 (5 bases). Per the germline V gene, CDR1 is MNHEY and CDR2 is SMNVEV (reference sequence). The CDR3 is made up of 15 amino acids. Trimming left V 1 base short and J 9 bases short, with 16 bases between. The DNA for the CDR3 is TGTGCCAGCAGTTTATTCGATACCTCTCGGGGTGAGCAGTTCTTC. Residues: CASSLFDTSRGEQFF.

V gene TRBV2 combines with J gene TRBJ1-1, with TRBD1 as a possible D gene (5 bases). Germline-derived CDR1 and CDR2 are SNHLY and FYNNEI. V lost 5 bases and J 6 bases, leaving 16 bases between the germline ends. This CDR3 contains 14 residues. This CDR3 reads CASSPDGASAEAFF. CDR3 DNA sequence: TGTGCCAGCAGTCCTGATGGGGCTAGCGCTGAAGCTTTCTTT.

The rearrangement uses TRBV11-3 and TRBJ2-1; 7 positions match TRBD1. This CDR3 spans 15 amino acids. V lost 3 bases and J lost 2; bases outside the gene matches: 4. Germline assignment: CDR1 SGHNT and CDR2 YENEEA. CDR3 region: CASSFRDSPYNEQFF. CDR3 DNA: TGTGCCAGCAGCTTCCGGGACAGCCCCTACAATGAGCAGTTCTTC.

The CDR3 DNA reads TGTGCCAGCAGTTGGACAGAGAACACTGAAGCTTTCTTT. Translated: CASSWTENTEAFF. This chain connects TRBV6-5 to TRBJ1-1; perhaps TRBD1 as D (6 bases). The CDR3 runs 13 residues. Germline lookup yields CDR1 MNHEY and CDR2 SVGAGI. Trimming removed 4 bases from V and 1 base from J, with 7 bases in between.

The V and J genes are TRBV7-9 and TRBJ1-1; 8 bases are shared with TRBD1. The J segment lost 1 base and the V segment lost 7 bases, leaving 2 bases of the junction unmatched. The CDR3 runs 13 residues. Germline assignment: CDR1 SEHNR and CDR2 FQNEAQ (reference sequence). The CDR3 nucleotides are TGTGCCAGCAAGACAGGGGAGAACACTGAAGCTTTCTTT. As protein: CASKTGENTEAFF. Looking up the rest from reference TRBV7-9 and TRBJ1-1 gives the full variable domain: DTGVSQNPRHKITKRGQNVTFRCDPISEHNRLYWYRQTLGQGPEFLTYFQNEAQLEKSRLLSDRFSAERPKGSFSTLEIQRTEQGDSAMYLCASKTGENTEAFFGQGTRLTVV.